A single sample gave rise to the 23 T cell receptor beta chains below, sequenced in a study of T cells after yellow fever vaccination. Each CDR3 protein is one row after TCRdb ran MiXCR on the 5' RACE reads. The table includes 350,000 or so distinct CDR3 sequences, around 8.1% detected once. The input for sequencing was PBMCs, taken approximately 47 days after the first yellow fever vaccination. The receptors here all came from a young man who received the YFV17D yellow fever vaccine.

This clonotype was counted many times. CDR3 DNA: TGTGCCACCAGTGACCCTAGCGGCAATGAGCAGTTCTTC. Encoded protein: CATSDPSGNEQFF. The V gene is TRBV24-1, the J gene TRBJ2-1, with 7 bases that match TRBD2. The CDR3 has 13 amino acids. Trimming took 4 bases from V and 6 from J; bases not matched to a gene: 2. Germline CDR1 reads KGHDR; CDR2 reads SFDVKD.

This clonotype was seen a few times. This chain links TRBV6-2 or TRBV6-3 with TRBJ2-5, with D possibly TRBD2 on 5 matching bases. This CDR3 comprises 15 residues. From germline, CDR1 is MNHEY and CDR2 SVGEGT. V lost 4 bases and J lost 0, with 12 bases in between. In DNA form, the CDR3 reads TGTGCCAGCAGTTTGGCGGGCGCGAACCAAGAGACCCAGTACTTC. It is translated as CASSLAGANQETQYF.

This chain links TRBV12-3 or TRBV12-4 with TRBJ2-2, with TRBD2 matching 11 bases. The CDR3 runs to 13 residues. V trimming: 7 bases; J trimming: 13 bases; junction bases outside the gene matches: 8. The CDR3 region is CASTPYGTSGLFF. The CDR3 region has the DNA TGTGCCAGCACCCCCTACGGGACTAGCGGGCTGTTTTTT.

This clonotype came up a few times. CDR3 protein: CASSSPGGGSYNEQFF. The DNA for the CDR3 is TGTGCCAGCAGCTCCCCCGGAGGAGGCTCCTACAATGAGCAGTTCTTC. V and J are TRBV7-2 and TRBJ2-1; a weak D match, TRBD2 (5 bases). From germline, CDR1 is SGHTA and CDR2 FQGNSA. Trimming removed 4 bases at V and 0 bases at J, with 13 bases between. There are 16 residues in the CDR3. Full variable domain (outside the CDR3, taken from reference TRBV7-2 and TRBJ2-1): GAGVSQSPSNKVTEKGKDVELRCDPISGHTALYWYRQSLGQGLEFLIYFQGNSAPDKSGLPSDRFSAERTGGSVSTLTIQRTQQEDSAVYLCASSSPGGGSYNEQFFGPGTRLTVL.

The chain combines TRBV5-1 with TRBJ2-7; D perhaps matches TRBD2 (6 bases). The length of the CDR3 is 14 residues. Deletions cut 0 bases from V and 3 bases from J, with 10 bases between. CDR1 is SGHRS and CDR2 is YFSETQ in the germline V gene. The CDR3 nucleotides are TGCGCCAGCAGCTTGGTACCGGGGGACTACGAGCAGTACTTC. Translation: CASSLVPGDYEQYF.

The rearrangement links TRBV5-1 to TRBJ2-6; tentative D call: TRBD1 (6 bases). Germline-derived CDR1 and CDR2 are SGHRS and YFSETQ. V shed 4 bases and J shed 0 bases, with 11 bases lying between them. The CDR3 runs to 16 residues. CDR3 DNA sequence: TGCGCCAGCAGCCTGGACAGACTCTCTGGGGCCAACGTCCTGACTTTC. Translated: CASSLDRLSGANVLTF.

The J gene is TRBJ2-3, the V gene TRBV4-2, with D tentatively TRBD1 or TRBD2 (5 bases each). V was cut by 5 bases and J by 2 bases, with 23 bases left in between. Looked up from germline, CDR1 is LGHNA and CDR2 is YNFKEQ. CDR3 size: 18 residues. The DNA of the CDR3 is TGTGCCAGCAGCTCCCTAGGCGTGGGCAGGGAGAACACAGATACGCAGTATTTT. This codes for CASSSLGVGRENTDTQYF.

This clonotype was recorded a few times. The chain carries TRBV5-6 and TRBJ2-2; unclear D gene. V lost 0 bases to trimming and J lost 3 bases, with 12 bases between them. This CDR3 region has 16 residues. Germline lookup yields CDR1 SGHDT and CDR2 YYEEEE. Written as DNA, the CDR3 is TGTGCCAGCAGCTTGGCCGGATACGGCGACACCGGGGAGCTGTTTTTT. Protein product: CASSLAGYGDTGELFF. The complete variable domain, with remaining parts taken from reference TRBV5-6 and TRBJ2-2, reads DAGVTQSPTHLIKTRGQQVTLRCSPKSGHDTVSWYQQALGQGPQFIFQYYEEEERQRGNFPDRFSGHQFPNYSSELNVNALLLGDSALYLCASSLAGYGDTGELFFGEGSRLTVL.

CDR3 in DNA: TGCAGTGCTAGACCTCGCGGGGGGAACACAGATACGCAGTATTTT. Protein: CSARPRGGNTDTQYF. V gene TRBV20-1 combines with J gene TRBJ2-3; TRBD2 aligns across 8 bases. V was clipped by 2 bases and J by 2 bases; unmatched bases: 6. The CDR3 extends over 15 amino acids. Germline CDR1 DFQATT, CDR2 SNEGSKA (reference sequence).

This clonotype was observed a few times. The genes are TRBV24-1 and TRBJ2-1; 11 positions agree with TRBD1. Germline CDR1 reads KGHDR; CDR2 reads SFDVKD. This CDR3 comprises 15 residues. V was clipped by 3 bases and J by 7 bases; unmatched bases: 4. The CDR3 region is CATSDPGQGVNEQFF. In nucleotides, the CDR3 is TGTGCCACCAGTGATCCGGGACAGGGGGTTAATGAGCAGTTCTTC.

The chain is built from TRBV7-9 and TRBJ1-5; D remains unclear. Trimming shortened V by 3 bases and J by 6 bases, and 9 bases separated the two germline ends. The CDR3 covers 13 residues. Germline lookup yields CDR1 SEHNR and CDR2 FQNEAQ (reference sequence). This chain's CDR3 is CASSLSPVQPQHF. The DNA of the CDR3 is TGTGCCAGCAGCTTGAGTCCCGTTCAGCCCCAGCATTTT.

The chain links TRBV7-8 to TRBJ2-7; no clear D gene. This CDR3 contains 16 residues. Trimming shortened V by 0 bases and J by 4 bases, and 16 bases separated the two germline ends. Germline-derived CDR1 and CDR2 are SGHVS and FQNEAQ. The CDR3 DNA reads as TGTGCCAGCAGCTTAGCGCCCACAAGGCTACCTTACGAGCAGTACGTC. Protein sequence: CASSLAPTRLPYEQYV.

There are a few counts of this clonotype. CDR3: CSVTCGPGQRQVDEQYV. CDR3 coding DNA: TGCAGCGTGACCTGCGGACCAGGACAGAGACAGGTCGACGAGCAGTACGTC. The rearrangement uses TRBV29-1 and TRBJ2-7; D may be TRBD1 (6 bases). The germline V gene has CDR1 SQVTM and CDR2 ANQGSEA. The V gene lost 6 bases and the J gene lost 5 bases, with 29 bases spanning the gap. The length of the CDR3 is 17 residues.

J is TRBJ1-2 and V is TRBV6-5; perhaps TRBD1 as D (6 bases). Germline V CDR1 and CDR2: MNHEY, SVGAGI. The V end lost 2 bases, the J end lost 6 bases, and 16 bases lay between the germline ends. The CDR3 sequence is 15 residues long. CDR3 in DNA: TGTGCCAGCAGTTACGTAAACACAGGGTCGAATGGCTACACCTTC. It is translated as CASSYVNTGSNGYTF.

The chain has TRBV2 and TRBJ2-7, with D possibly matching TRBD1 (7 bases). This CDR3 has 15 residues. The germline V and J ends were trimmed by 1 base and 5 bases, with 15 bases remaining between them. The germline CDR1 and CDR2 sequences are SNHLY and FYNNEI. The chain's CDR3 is CASSEGTGEVHEQYF. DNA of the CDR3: TGTGCCAGCAGTGAAGGCACAGGGGAGGTTCACGAGCAGTACTTC.

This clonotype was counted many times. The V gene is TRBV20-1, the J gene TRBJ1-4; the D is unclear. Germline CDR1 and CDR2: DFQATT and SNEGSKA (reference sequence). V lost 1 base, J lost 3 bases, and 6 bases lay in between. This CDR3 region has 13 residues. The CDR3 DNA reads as TGCAGTGCTAGAGGCGGACCTAATGAAAAACTGTTTTTT. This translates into CSARGGPNEKLFF.

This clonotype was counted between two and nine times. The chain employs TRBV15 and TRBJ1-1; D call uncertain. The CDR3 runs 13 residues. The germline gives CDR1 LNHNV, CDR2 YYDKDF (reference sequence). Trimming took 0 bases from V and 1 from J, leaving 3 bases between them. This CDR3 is CATSRDGNTEAFF. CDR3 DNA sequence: TGTGCCACCAGCAGAGACGGGAACACTGAAGCTTTCTTT.

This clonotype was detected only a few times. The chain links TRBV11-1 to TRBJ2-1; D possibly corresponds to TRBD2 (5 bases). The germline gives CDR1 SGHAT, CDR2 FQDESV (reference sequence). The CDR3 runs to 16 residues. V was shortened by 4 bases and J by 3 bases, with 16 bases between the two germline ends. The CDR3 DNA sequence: TGTGCCAGCAGCTCCCGGAGCCTCGGGGTCTACAATGAGCAGTTCTTC. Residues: CASSSRSLGVYNEQFF. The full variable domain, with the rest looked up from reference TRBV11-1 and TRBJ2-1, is EAEVAQSPRYKITEKSQAVAFWCDPISGHATLYWYRQILGQGPELLVQFQDESVVDDSQLPKDRFSAERLKGVDSTLKIQPAELGDSAMYLCASSSRSLGVYNEQFFGPGTRLTVL.

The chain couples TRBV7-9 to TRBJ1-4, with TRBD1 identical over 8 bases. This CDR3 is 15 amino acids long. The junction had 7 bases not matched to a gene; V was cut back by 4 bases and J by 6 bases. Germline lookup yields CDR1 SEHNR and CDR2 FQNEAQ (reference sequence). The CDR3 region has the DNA TGTGCCAGCAGCTCGTACGGACAGGGACATGAAAAACTGTTTTTT. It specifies CASSSYGQGHEKLFF.

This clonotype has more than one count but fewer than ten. The CDR3 spells CAISSGTGGYYEQYF. The CDR3 nucleotides read TGTGCCATCAGCTCCGGGACAGGGGGTTACTACGAGCAGTACTTC. The chain uses TRBV10-3 and TRBJ2-7, with 11 bases identical to TRBD1. The V segment lost 6 bases and the J segment 3 bases; nucleotides outside the gene matches: 7. In germline, CDR1 is ENHRY, CDR2 SYGVKD. The CDR3 totals 15 residues.

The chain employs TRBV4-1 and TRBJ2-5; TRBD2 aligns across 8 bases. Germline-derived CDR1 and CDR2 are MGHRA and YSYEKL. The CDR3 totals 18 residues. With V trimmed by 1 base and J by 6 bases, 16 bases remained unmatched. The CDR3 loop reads CASSQADLGLSGGKTQYF. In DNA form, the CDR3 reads TGCGCCAGCAGCCAAGCCGATCTGGGACTCAGCGGGGGCAAGACCCAGTACTTC.

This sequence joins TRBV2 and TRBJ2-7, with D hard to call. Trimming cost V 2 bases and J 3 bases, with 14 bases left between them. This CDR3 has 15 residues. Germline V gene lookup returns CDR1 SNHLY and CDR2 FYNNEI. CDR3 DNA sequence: TGTGCCAGCAGTGAAAGGGTGAACAGTTTCTACGAGCAGTACGTC. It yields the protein CASSERVNSFYEQYV.

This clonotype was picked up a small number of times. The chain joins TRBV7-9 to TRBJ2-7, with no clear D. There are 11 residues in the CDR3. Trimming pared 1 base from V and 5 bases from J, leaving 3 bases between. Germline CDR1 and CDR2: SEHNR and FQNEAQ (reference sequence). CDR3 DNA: TGTGCCAGCAGCTTAGTGGACGAGCAGTACGTC. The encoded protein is CASSLVDEQYV.